These 13 T cell receptor beta chains share one sample of origin, sequenced in a study of Ad26.COV2.S vaccination and SARS-CoV-2 variants. Libraries were prepared by immunoSEQ multiplex PCR; TCRdb keeps only in-frame clonotypes and omits some of them. The table includes fewer than 150,000 clones, roughly 90% detected once. The sample was peripheral blood, taken after recovery from COVID-19. The receptors shown here come from a human donor who had recovered from COVID-19.

The sample holds one count of this clone. J is TRBJ2-1 and V is TRBV27, with D hard to call. Trimming stripped 7 bases from V and 6 bases from J, with 13 bases between. Germline V gene lookup returns CDR1 MNHEY and CDR2 SMNVEV (reference sequence). CDR3 length: 13 amino acids. CDR3 nucleotides: TGTGCCAGCACCCGGAGAGACGGCAATGAGCAGTTCTTC. It codes for CASTRRDGNEQFF.

The chain joins TRBV3-1 (or the pseudogene TRBV3-2) to TRBJ1-1; no clear D gene. V was cut by 4 bases and J by 6 bases, with 12 bases left in between. The germline CDR1 and CDR2 sequences are LGHDT and YNNKEL (reference sequence). The CDR3 covers 13 residues. The CDR3 loop is CASSLGPGAEAFF. The CDR3 coding sequence is TGTGCCAGCAGCCTAGGGCCCGGGGCTGAAGCTTTCTTT.

This rearrangement joins TRBV7-2 to TRBJ1-2; D is perhaps TRBD1 (6 bases). This CDR3 has 15 amino acids. In germline, CDR1 is SGHTA, CDR2 FQGNSA. V lost 3 bases, J lost 0 bases, and 11 bases lay in between. CDR3 region: CASSFGQNPNYGYTF. The CDR3 nucleotides are TGTGCCAGCAGCTTCGGACAGAATCCTAACTATGGCTACACCTTC.

This clone has more than one count but fewer than ten. The rearrangement uses TRBV7-6 and TRBJ2-2; TRBD2 agrees at 8 bases. There are 15 residues in the CDR3. V was pared by 5 bases and J by 5 bases, with 7 bases of the junction left unmatched. From germline, CDR1 is SGHVS and CDR2 FNYEAQ. This chain's CDR3 is CASSEAGVITGELFF. DNA of the CDR3: TGTGCCAGCAGCGAAGCGGGGGTAATTACCGGGGAGCTGTTTTTT. Together with reference TRBV7-6 and TRBJ2-2, the CDR3 gives the full variable domain: GAGVSQSPRYKVTKRGQDVALRCDPISGHVSLYWYRQALGQGPEFLTYFNYEAQQDKSGLPNDRFSAERPEGSISTLTIQRTEQRDSAMYRCASSEAGVITGELFFGEGSRLTVL.

The chain joins TRBV9 to TRBJ2-3, with 7 positions matching TRBD2. Germline V CDR1 and CDR2: SGDLS, YYNGEE. The ends lost 6 bases at V and 4 bases at J; junction bases unmatched: 8. The CDR3 runs to 14 residues. Here the CDR3 DNA reads TGTGCCAGCACCCGAAGCGGGGCCCCAGATACGCAGTATTTT. This codes for CASTRSGAPDTQYF.

The rearrangement uses TRBV7-2 and TRBJ2-1, with 7 bases identical to TRBD1. V lost 3 bases and J lost 2; bases outside the gene matches: 4. The CDR3 has 15 amino acids. The V gene's germline CDR1 is SGHTA and CDR2 FQGNSA. This chain's CDR3 is CASSFTGTAYNEQFF. The CDR3 coding sequence is TGTGCCAGCAGCTTCACCGGGACAGCCTACAATGAGCAGTTCTTC.

The chain has TRBV7-9 and TRBJ1-1; D is ambiguous. CDR3 size: 15 residues. From germline, CDR1 is SEHNR and CDR2 FQNEAQ (reference sequence). V was cut by 0 bases and J by 0 bases, with 8 bases left in between. CDR3 DNA sequence: TGTGCCAGCAGCTTAGCGTTATCGATGAACACTGAAGCTTTCTTT. This codes for CASSLALSMNTEAFF. Supplemented by reference TRBV7-9 and TRBJ1-1, the full variable domain reads DTGVSQNPRHKITKRGQNVTFRCDPISEHNRLYWYRQTLGQGPEFLTYFQNEAQLEKSRLLSDRFSAERPKGSFSTLEIQRTEQGDSAMYLCASSLALSMNTEAFFGQGTRLTVV.

The rearrangement links TRBV28 to TRBJ1-5; D gene ambiguous. V was pared by 2 bases and J by 6 bases, with 8 bases between. Germline CDR1 and CDR2: MDHEN and SYDVKM. The CDR3 spans 13 residues. CDR3 region: CASSLNGGQPQHF. The CDR3 region has the DNA TGTGCCAGCAGTTTAAACGGAGGTCAGCCCCAGCATTTT.

V usage is TRBV4-2 and J usage is TRBJ2-5; D not certain. CDR1 is LGHNA, CDR2 YNFKEQ, per germline. This CDR3 is 15 amino acids long. The V and J ends lost 1 base and 1 base respectively, with 10 bases between them. CDR3 residues: CASSQVASSQETQYF. The DNA for the CDR3 is TGTGCCAGCAGCCAAGTTGCGTCTAGCCAAGAGACCCAGTACTTC.

This chain links TRBV27 with TRBJ2-3, with 11 bases identical to TRBD2. Germline V gene lookup returns CDR1 MNHEY and CDR2 SMNVEV (reference sequence). The CDR3 is 16 amino acids. After removal of 4 bases from V and 2 bases from J, the junction contained 5 bases not matched to a gene. As DNA, the CDR3 is TGTGCCAGCAGTTCCTCTAGCGGGGGGCCCACAGATACGCAGTATTTT. Its protein product is CASSSSSGGPTDTQYF.

The chain recombines TRBV6-5 with TRBJ2-3, with D possibly matching TRBD1 (6 bases). CDR3 length equals 14 residues. The V end was cut by 4 bases, the J end by 0 bases, with 8 bases between. Germline CDR1 is MNHEY and CDR2 is SVGAGI. DNA for the CDR3: TGTGCCAGCAGTTTGGGGGCTAGCACAGATACGCAGTATTTT. Translation gives CASSLGASTDTQYF.

In regard to this clone: The sample has other DNA sequences that encode this CDR3 too. The chain recombines TRBV6-6 with TRBJ2-1, with D possibly matching TRBD2 (6 bases). The CDR3 consists of 14 residues. The germline gives CDR1 MNHNY, CDR2 SVGAGI (reference sequence). V lost 7 bases, J lost 4 bases, and 14 bases lay in between. The CDR3 DNA reads as TGTGCCAGCATGTTCCGGGGGAAATACAATGAGCAGTTCTTC. Protein sequence: CASMFRGKYNEQFF.

The table lists this clone with a count of one. The genes are TRBV2 and TRBJ2-1; 9 nucleotides match TRBD2. After removal of 5 bases from V and 5 bases from J, the junction contained 10 bases not matched to a gene. The V gene's germline CDR1 is SNHLY and CDR2 FYNNEI. This CDR3 spans 16 amino acids. The CDR3 is CASSFFSGGIHNEQFF. The CDR3 nucleotides read TGTGCCAGCAGTTTCTTCAGCGGGGGGATTCACAATGAGCAGTTCTTC.